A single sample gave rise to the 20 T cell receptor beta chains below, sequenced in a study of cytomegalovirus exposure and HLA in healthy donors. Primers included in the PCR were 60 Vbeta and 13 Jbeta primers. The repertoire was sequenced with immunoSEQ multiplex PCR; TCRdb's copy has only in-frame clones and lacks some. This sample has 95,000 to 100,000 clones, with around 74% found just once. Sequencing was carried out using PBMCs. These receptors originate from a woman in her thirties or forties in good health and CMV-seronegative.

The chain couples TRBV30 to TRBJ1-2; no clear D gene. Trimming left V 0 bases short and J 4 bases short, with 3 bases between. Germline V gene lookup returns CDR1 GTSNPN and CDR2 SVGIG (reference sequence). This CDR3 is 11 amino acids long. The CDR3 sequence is CAWSVSYGYTF. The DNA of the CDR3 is TGTGCCTGGAGTGTGAGCTATGGCTACACCTTC.

CDR3 bases: TGTGCCAGCAGCCCCAAGAGCGGGGTCTCGTACAATGAGCAGTTCTTC. Amino acids: CASSPKSGVSYNEQFF. The V call is TRBV7-3, the J call TRBJ2-1; 7 bases map to TRBD2. The germline CDR1 and CDR2 sequences are SGHTA and FQGTGA. V dropped 5 bases and J dropped 4; count of bases not matched to a gene: 11. The CDR3 loop spans 16 amino acids.

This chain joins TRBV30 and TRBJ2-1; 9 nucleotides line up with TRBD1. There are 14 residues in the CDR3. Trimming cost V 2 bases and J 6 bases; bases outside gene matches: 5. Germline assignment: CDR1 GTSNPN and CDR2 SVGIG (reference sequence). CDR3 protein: CAWSTGGPFNEQFF. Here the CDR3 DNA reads TGTGCCTGGAGTACAGGGGGCCCCTTCAATGAGCAGTTCTTC. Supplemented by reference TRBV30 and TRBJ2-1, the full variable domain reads SQTIHQWPATLVQPVGSPLSLECTVEGTSNPNLYWYRQAAGRGLQLLFYSVGIGQISSEVPQNLSASRPQDRQFILSSKKLLLSDSGFYLCAWSTGGPFNEQFFGPGTRLTVL.

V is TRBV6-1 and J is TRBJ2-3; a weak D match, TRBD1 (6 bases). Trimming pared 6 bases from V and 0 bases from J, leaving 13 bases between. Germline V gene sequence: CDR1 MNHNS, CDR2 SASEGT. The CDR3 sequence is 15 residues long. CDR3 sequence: CASSPLRGSTDTQYF. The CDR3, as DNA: TGTGCCAGCAGCCCCCTGAGGGGGAGCACAGATACGCAGTATTTT.

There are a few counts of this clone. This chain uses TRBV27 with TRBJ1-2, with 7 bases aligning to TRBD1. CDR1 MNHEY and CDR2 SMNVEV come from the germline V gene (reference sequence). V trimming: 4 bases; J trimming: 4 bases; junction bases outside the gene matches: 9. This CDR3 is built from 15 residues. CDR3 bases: TGTGCCAGCAGTTCCCGGACAGGTGTGGGCTATGGCTACACCTTC. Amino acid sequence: CASSSRTGVGYGYTF.

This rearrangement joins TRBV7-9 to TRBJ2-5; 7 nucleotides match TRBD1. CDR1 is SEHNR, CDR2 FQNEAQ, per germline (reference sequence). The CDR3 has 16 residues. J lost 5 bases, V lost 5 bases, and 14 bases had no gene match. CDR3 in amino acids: CASSRLGTVDRETQYF. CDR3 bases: TGTGCCAGCAGCCGACTCGGGACAGTCGATCGGGAGACCCAGTACTTC. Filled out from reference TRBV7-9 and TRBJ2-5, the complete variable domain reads DTGVSQNPRHKITKRGQNVTFRCDPISEHNRLYWYRQTLGQGPEFLTYFQNEAQLEKSRLLSDRFSAERPKGSFSTLEIQRTEQGDSAMYLCASSRLGTVDRETQYFGPGTRLLVL.

CDR3 amino acids: CASRWGQGFGELFF. In DNA form, the CDR3 reads TGTGCCAGCAGATGGGGACAGGGCTTCGGGGAGCTGTTTTTT. The rearrangement joins TRBV7-9 to TRBJ2-2, with 9 bases that match TRBD1. This CDR3 contains 14 residues. CDR1 SEHNR and CDR2 FQNEAQ come from the germline V gene (reference sequence). Losses at the gene ends were 6 bases for V and 7 bases for J; bases not matched to a gene: 6. Supplemented by reference TRBV7-9 and TRBJ2-2, the full variable domain reads DTGVSQNPRHKITKRGQNVTFRCDPISEHNRLYWYRQTLGQGPEFLTYFQNEAQLEKSRLLSDRFSAERPKGSFSTLEIQRTEQGDSAMYLCASRWGQGFGELFFGEGSRLTVL.

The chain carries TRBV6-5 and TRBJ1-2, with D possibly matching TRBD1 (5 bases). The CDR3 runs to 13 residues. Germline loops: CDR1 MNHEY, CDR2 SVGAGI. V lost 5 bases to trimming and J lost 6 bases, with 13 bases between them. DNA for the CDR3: TGTGCCAGCAGTGGACCGGGACTAAATGGCTACACCTTC. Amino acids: CASSGPGLNGYTF.

CDR3 amino acids: CASSFRGRKTGELFF. The DNA of the CDR3 is TGCGCCAGCAGCTTCCGGGGAAGGAAAACCGGGGAGCTGTTTTTT. The V gene is TRBV5-1, the J gene TRBJ2-2; perhaps TRBD2 as D (5 bases). Germline assignment: CDR1 SGHRS and CDR2 YFSETQ. The germline V and J ends were trimmed by 2 bases and 5 bases, with 13 bases remaining between them. This CDR3 contains 15 residues.

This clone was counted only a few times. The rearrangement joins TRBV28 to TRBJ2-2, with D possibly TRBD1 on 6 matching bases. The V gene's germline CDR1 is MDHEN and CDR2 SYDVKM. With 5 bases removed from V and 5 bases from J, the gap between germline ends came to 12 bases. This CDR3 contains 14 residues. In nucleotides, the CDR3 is TGTGCCAGCAGTGGAACAGGGAGTACCGGGGAGCTGTTTTTT. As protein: CASSGTGSTGELFF.

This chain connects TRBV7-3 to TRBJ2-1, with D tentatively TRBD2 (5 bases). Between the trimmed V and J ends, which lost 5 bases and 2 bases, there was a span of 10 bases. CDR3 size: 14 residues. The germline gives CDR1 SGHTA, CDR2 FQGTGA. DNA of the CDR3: TGTGCCAGCAGCCTTAGCGCAACCTACAATGAGCAGTTCTTC. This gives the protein CASSLSATYNEQFF.

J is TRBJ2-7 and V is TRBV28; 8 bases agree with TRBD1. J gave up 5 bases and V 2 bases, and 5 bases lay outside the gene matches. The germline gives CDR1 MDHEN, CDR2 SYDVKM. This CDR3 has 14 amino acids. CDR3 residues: CASSLPGQVDEQYF. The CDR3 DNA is TGTGCCAGCAGTTTACCGGGACAGGTAGACGAGCAGTACTTC.

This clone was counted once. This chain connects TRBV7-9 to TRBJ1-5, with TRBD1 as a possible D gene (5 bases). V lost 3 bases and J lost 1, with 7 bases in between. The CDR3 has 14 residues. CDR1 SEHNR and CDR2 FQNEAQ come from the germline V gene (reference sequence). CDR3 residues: CASSFPGSNQPQHF. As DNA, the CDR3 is TGTGCCAGCAGCTTTCCAGGGAGCAATCAGCCCCAGCATTTT.

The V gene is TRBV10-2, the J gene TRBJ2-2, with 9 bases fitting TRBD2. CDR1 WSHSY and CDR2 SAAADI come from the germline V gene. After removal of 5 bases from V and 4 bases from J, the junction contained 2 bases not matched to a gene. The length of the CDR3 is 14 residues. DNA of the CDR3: TGCGCCAGCAGTAGCGGGAGGACCACCGGGGAGCTGTTTTTT. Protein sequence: CASSSGRTTGELFF.

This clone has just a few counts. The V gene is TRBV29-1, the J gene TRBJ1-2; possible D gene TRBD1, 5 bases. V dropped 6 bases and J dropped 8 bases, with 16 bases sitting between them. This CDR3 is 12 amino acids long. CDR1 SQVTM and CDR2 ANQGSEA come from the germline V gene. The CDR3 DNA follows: TGCAGCGTAGATCCAGGGTCCGGGGGCTACACCTTC. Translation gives CSVDPGSGGYTF. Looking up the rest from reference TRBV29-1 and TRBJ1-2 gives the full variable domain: SAVISQKPSRDICQRGTSLTIQCQVDSQVTMMFWYRQQPGQSLTLIATANQGSEATYESGFVIDKFPISRPNLTFSTLTVSNMSPEDSSIYLCSVDPGSGGYTFGSGTRLTVV.

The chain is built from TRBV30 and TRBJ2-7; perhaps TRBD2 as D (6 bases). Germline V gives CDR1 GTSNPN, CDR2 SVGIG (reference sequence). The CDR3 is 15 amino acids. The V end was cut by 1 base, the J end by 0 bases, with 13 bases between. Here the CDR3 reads CAWSGLRGSSYEQYF. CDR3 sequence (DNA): TGTGCCTGGAGTGGCCTTCGGGGGAGCTCCTACGAGCAGTACTTC.

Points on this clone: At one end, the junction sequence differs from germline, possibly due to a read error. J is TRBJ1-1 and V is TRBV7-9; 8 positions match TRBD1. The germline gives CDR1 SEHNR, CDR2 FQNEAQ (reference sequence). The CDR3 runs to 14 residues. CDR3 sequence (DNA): TGTTCCAGCAGCGCCAGCAGGGGGCGGACTGAAGCTTTCTTT. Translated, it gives CSSSASRGRTEAFF.

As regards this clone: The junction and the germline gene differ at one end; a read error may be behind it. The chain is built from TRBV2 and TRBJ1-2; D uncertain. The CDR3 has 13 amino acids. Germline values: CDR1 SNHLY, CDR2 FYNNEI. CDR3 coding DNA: TGTGCCAGCAGGGGTATCTCCCACTATGACTACACCTTC. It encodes CASRGISHYDYTF.

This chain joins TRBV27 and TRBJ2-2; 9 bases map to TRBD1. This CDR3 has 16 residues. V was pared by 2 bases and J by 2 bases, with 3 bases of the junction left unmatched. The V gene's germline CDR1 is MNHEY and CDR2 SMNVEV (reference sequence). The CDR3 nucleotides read TGTGCCAGCAGTTTAGGACAGGGGTACAACACCGGGGAGCTGTTTTTT. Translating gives CASSLGQGYNTGELFF.

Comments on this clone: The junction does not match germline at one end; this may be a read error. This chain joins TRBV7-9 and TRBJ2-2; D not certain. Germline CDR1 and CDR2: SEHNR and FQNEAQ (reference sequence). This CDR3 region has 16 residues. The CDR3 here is CSSSLVLASNTGELFF. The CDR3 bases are TGTTCCAGCAGCTTAGTTCTGGCTTCGAACACCGGGGAGCTGTTTTTT.